This T cell receptor beta chain was sequenced in a study of T cells in Graves' hyperthyroidism and ophthalmopathy. Overall study findings and caveats: A 13 V-J model separated ophthalmopathy from stable hyperthyroidism.

Authors of the study amplified TCR beta CDR3 regions from RNA transcripts. The HTBI primer set drove a first-round RT-PCR of the TCR CDR3. MiXCR was run by TCRdb on the multiplex PCR reads, yielding one entry per CDR3 protein. This sample has roughly 290,000 distinct CDR3 sequences, with more than 15% found just once. The V and J ends lost 5 bases and 3 bases respectively, with 5 bases between them. The germline CDR1 and CDR2 sequences are SGHAT and FQNNGV. This CDR3 spans 12 amino acids. This clonotype was counted ten times or more. Antigen unknown. The chain links TRBV11-2 to TRBJ2-1; no reliable D call. The sample comprised blood. The clonotype originates from a woman in her fifties or sixties with Graves' ophthalmopathy. The CDR3 nucleotides read TGTGCCAGCAGCGAATACTACAATGAGCAGTTCTTC. Its translation is CASSEYYNEQFF.